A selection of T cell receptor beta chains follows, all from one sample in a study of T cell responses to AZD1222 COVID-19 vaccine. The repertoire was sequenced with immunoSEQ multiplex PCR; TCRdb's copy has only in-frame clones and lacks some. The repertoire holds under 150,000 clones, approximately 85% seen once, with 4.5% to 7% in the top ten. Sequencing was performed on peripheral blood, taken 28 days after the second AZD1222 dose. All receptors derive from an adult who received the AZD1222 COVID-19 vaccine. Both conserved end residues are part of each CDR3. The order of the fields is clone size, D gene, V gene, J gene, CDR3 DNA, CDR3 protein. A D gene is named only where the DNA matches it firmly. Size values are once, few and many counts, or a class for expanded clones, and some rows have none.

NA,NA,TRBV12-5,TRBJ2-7,TGTGCTAGTGGTTTGAGCCAGGGCGTTCGGGAGCAGTACTTC,CASGLSQGVREQYF
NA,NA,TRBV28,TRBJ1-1,TGTGCCAGCAGTTCTCCGGGGGCTGGGACTGAAGCTTTCTTT,CASSSPGAGTEAFF
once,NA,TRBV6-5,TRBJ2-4,TGTGCCAGCAGTACCCCTGGCGCGGGTAACATTCAGTACTTC,CASSTPGAGNIQYF
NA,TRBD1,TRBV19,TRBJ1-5,TGTGCCAGTAGTAGGGTTGGACAGGGGAATCAGCCCCAGCATTTT,CASSRVGQGNQPQHF
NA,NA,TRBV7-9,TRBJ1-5,TGTGCCAGCAGCTTAGCAGGGCCGCCCCAGCATTTT,CASSLAGPPQHF
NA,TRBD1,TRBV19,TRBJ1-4,TGTGCCAGTAGTATTCGGTTCCGGGACAGAATTAATGAAAAACTGTTTTTT,CASSIRFRDRINEKLFF
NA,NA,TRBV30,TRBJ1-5,TGTGCCTGGAGTGTGGATAGCAATCAGCCCCAGCATTTT,CAWSVDSNQPQHF
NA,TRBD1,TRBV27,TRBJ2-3,TGTGCCAGCAGTTTACAGGGACAGGGGGCAGATACGCAGTATTTT,CASSLQGQGADTQYF
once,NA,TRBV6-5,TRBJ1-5,TGTGCCAGCAGAATTAAGCGGGATAGCAATCAGCCCCAGCATTTT,CASRIKRDSNQPQHF
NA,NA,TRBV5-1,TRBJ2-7,TGCGCCAGCAGCTCAGCAGGCTACGAGCAGTACTTC,CASSSAGYEQYF
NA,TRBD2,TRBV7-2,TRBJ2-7,TGTGCCAGCAGCTGGAAACTAGCGGGGGGGCGGGAGCAGTACTTC,CASSWKLAGGREQYF
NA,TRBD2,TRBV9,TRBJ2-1,TGTGCCAGCAGCGTATTGACTAGCAACAATGAGCAGTTCTTC,CASSVLTSNNEQFF
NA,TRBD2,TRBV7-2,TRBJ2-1,TGTGCCAGCAGCTCCCAACCCCCAGCGGGGGGCTACAATGAGCAGTTCTTC,CASSSQPPAGGYNEQFF
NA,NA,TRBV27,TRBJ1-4,TGTGCCAGCAGTTTAACCGCGACAGGTAGTGAAAAACTGTTTTTT,CASSLTATGSEKLFF
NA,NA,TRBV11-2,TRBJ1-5,TGTGCCAGCAGCTTAGAGGGAGATCAGCCCCAGCATTTT,CASSLEGDQPQHF
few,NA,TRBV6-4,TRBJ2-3,TGTGCCAGCAGTGAGGACCGCAAAGGGGCAGATACGCAGTATTTT,CASSEDRKGADTQYF
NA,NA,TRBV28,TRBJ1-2,TGTGCCAGCAGTTTAAGTGTTGATGGCTACACCTTC,CASSLSVDGYTF
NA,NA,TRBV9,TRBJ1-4,TGTGCCAGCAGCCCCGGGGTCACAACTAATGAAAAACTGTTTTTT,CASSPGVTTNEKLFF
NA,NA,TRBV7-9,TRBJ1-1,TGTGCCAGCAGCTTAGCGGTCGGCAAGAGCACTGAAGCTTTCTTT,CASSLAVGKSTEAFF
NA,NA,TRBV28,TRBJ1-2,TGTGCCAGCAGTTCAGGGTCACGCGACTATGGCTACACCTTC,CASSSGSRDYGYTF
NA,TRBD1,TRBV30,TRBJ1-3,TGTGCCTGGATTAGGACAGGGTCCGGAAACACCATATATTTT,CAWIRTGSGNTIYF
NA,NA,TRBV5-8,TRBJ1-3,TGTGCCAGCAGCTTGAGTCACCGAGACACCATATATTTT,CASSLSHRDTIYF
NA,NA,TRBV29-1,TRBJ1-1,TGCAGCGGACTGACAGGTACGGTGAACACTGAAGCTTTCTTT,CSGLTGTVNTEAFF
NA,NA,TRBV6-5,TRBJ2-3,TGTGCCAGCTCGTTCGCCCTCGGCGGGACAGATACGCAGTATTTT,CASSFALGGTDTQYF
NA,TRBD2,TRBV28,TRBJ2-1,TGTGCCAGCAGTTTAGGCGGGAGGGCCAGGAATGAGCAGTTCTTC,CASSLGGRARNEQFF
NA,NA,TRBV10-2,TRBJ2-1,TGCGCCAGCAGTGGGCTCCTTAAATACAATGAGCAGTTCTTC,CASSGLLKYNEQFF
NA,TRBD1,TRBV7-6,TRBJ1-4,TGTGCCAGCAGCTTAGGGGCCGGGACAGGGAGTGAAAAACTGTTTTTT,CASSLGAGTGSEKLFF
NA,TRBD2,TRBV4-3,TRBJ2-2,TGCGCCAGCAGCCCCGGGACTAGCGGGCGGAAAACCGGGGAGCTGTTTTTT,CASSPGTSGRKTGELFF
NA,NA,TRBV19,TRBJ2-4,TGTGCCAGTAGTACGACAGCCTACCGGGGCAAAAACATTCAGTACTTC,CASSTTAYRGKNIQYF
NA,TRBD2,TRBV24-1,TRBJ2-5,TGTGCCACCAATAGCGGGAGTGGGACCCAGTACTTC,CATNSGSGTQYF
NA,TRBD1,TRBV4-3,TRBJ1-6,TGCGCCAGCAGCCGAGGGACAGACTCGAATAATTCACCCCTCCACTTT,CASSRGTDSNNSPLHF
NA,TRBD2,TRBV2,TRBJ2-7,TGTGCCAGCTCCCTAGCGGGACTTTCCTACGAGCAGTACTTC,CASSLAGLSYEQYF
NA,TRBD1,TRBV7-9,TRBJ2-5,TGTGCCAGCAGCTTTCAGGGGGAAGAGACCCAGTACTTC,CASSFQGEETQYF
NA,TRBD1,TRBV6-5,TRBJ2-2,TGTGCCAGCAGTTACACAACTACAGGGGCCGGGGAGCTGTTTTTT,CASSYTTTGAGELFF
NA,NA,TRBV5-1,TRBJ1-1,TGCGCCAGCAGCTTGAGCGGGTCGAACACTGAAGCTTTCTTT,CASSLSGSNTEAFF
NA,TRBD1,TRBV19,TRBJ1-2,TGTGCCAGTAGTAGATCAGGGGGAGGCTACACCTTC,CASSRSGGGYTF
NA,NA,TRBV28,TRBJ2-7,TGTGCCAGCACCCTAAGTGCAGGGGCATCCTACGAGCAGTACTTC,CASTLSAGASYEQYF
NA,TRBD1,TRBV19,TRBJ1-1,TGTGCCAGTAGTAGGACAGGGCGCCTCCTGAACACTGAAGCTTTCTTT,CASSRTGRLLNTEAFF
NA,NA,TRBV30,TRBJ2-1,TGTGCCTGGAGTGTACAAGGAGGGAATGAGCAGTTCTTC,CAWSVQGGNEQFF
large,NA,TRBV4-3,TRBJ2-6,TGCGCCAGCAGCCAAGACCGGGGTACTGGGGCCAACGTCCTGACTTTC,CASSQDRGTGANVLTF
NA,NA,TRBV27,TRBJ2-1,TGTGCCAGCAGTTTCACACAAGAGCACAATGAGCAGTTCTTC,CASSFTQEHNEQFF
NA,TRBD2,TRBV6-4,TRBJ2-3,TGTGCCAGCAGTGGGCTAGCGGGGGGCACAGATACGCAGTATTTT,CASSGLAGGTDTQYF
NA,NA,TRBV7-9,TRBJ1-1,TGTGCCAGCAGCTTAGCAAGCAGTTGGGCTTTCTTT,CASSLASSWAFF
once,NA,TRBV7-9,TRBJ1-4,TGTGCCAGCAGCGGTAGGACAGATGAAAAACTGTTTTTT,CASSGRTDEKLFF
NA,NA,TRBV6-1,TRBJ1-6,TGTGCCAGCAGTGAATTTAAGGGGGTTGGTTCACCCCTCCACTTT,CASSEFKGVGSPLHF
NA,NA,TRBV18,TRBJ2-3,TGTGCCAGCTCACCACCTGCGGCGTCGGATACGCAGTATTTT,CASSPPAASDTQYF
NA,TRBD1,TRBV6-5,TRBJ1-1,TGTGCCAGCATTCTGACAGGGGTCACTGAAGCTTTCTTT,CASILTGVTEAFF